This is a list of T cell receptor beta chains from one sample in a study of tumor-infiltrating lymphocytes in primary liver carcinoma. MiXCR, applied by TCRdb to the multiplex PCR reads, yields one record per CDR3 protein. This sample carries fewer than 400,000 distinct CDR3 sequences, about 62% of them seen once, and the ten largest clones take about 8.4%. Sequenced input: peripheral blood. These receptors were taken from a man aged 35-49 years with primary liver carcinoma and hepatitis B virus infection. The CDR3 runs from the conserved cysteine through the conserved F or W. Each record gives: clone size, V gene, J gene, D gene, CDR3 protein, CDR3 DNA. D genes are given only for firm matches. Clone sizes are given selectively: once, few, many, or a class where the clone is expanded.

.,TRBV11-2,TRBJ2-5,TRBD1,CASSRMGQTQGTQCF,TGTGCCAGCAGTAGAATGGGACAGACACAAGGGACCCAGTGCTTC
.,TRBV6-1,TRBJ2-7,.,CATRSVPNTEQYF,TGTGCCACCCGCTCGGTGCCCAACACCGAGCAGTACTTC
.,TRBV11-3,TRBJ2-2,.,CASSLMSSRGTWELFF,TGTGCCAGCAGCTTAATGTCCAGCCGAGGGACCTGGGAGCTGTTTTTT
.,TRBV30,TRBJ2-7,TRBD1,CAAKTGAYEQYF,TGTGCCGCAAAGACAGGGGCCTACGAGCAGTACTTC
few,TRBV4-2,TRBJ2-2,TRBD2,CASSQSASGRASGTGELFF,TGTGCCAGCAGCCAATCGGCTAGCGGGAGGGCCTCGGGCACCGGGGAGCTGTTTTTT
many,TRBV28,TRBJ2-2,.,CASNLRSQWTGELFF,TGTGCCAGCAACCTCAGGTCACAATGGACCGGGGAGCTGTTTTTT
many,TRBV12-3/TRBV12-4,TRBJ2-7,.,CASSLEIAASYEQYF,TGTGCCAGCAGTTTAGAGATAGCGGCCTCCTACGAGCAGTACTTC
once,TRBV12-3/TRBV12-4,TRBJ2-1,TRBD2,CANNQRLADSYNEQFF,TGTGCCAACAATCAGCGACTAGCGGACTCCTACAATGAGCAGTTCTTC
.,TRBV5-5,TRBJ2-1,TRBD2,CASSLWRLAGDYNEQFF,TGTGCCAGCAGCTTGTGGAGGCTAGCGGGAGATTACAATGAGCAGTTCTTC
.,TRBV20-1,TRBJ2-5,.,CSTISGAGTQYF,TGCAGTACTATCTCGGGGGCGGGGACCCAGTACTTC
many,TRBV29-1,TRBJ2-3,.,CSVRHGPLDTQYF,TGCAGCGTTCGCCATGGACCGTTAGATACGCAGTATTTT
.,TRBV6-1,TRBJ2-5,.,CASIEEGGPSSQYF,TGTGCCAGCATTGAAGAGGGCGGACCATCGTCCCAGTACTTC
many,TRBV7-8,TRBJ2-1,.,CASSLRGNQFF,TGTGCCAGCAGCTTAAGGGGAAATCAATTCTTC
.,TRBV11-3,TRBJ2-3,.,CTSNFGTSTDTQYF,TGTACCAGCAACTTTGGAACTAGCACAGATACGCAGTATTTT
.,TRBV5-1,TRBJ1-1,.,CANSLQGPEAFF,TGCGCCAACAGCTTGCAGGGGCCGGAAGCTTTCTTT
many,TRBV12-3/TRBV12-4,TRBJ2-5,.,CASSTRQGGETQYF,TGTGCCAGCAGTACCCGACAGGGAGGGGAGACCCAGTACTTC
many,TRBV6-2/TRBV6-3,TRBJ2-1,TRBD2,CASSFRLAGAGEQFF,TGTGCCAGCAGCTTCCGACTAGCGGGAGCCGGTGAGCAGTTCTTC
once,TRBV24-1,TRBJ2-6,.,CVTSDPGETGANVLTF,TGTGTCACCAGTGACCCGGGAGAAACTGGGGCCAACGTCCTGACTTTC
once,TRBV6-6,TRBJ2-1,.,CANSYEAGDNEQFF,TGTGCCAACAGTTACGAAGCAGGAGACAATGAGCAGTTCTTC
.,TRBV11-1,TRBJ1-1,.,CAGSLVGGTEAFF,TGTGCCGGCAGCTTGGTTGGGGGCACTGAAGCATTCTTT
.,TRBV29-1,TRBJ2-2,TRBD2,CGVEAGTSGRIDGELFF,TGCGGCGTTGAGGCCGGGACTAGCGGGAGGATCGACGGGGAGCTGTTTTTT
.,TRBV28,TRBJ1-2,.,CASSSGLEAFYGYTF,TGTGCCAGCAGTTCCGGACTGGAGGCCTTCTATGGCTACACCTTC
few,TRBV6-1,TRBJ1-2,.,CASSESGGAFYGYTF,TGTGCCAGCAGTGAATCCGGGGGCGCGTTCTATGGCTACACCTTC
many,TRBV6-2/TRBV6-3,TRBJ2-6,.,CASSYGPRAGANVLTF,TGTGCCAGCAGTTACGGGCCTCGGGCTGGGGCCAACGTCCTGACTTTC
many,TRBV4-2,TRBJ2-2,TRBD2,CASSQDGPSGKAGELFF,TGTGCCAGCAGCCAAGATGGCCCTAGCGGAAAGGCCGGGGAGCTGTTTTTT
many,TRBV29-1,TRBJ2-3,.,CSADTGSTDTQYF,TGCAGCGCGGATACAGGGAGCACAGATACGCAGTATTTT
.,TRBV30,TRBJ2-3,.,CAWSGQGLVPQYF,TGTGCCTGGAGTGGGCAGGGCCTAGTTCCGCAGTATTTT
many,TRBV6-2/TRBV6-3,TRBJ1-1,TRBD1,CASRRQGGGTEAFF,TGTGCCAGCAGACGACAGGGTGGGGGAACTGAAGCTTTCTTT
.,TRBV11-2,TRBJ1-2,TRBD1,CASSPSGTGYGYIF,TGTGCCAGCAGCCCGTCCGGGACAGGATATGGCTACATCTTC
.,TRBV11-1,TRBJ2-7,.,CASSITAGIPSYEQYF,TGTGCCAGCAGCATAACGGCGGGCATACCATCCTACGAGCAGTACTTC
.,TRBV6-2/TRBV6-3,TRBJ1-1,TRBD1,CASSHPGGAVTEAFF,TGTGCCAGCAGTCACCCAGGGGGCGCGGTGACTGAAGCTTTCTTT
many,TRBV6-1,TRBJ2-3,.,CASNKGTTSDTQYF,TGTGCCAGCAATAAAGGGACAACTAGTGATACGCAGTATTTT
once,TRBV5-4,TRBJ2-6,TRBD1,CACSLRDRESSGANVLTF,TGTGCCTGCAGCCTAAGGGACAGAGAAAGCTCTGGGGCCAACGTCCTGACTTTC
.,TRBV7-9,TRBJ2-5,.,CANSPAPETQYF,TGTGCCAACAGCCCGGCCCCAGAGACCCAGTACTTC
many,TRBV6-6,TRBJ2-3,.,CASSRGPPFSTDTQYF,TGTGCCAGCAGTCGGGGACCGCCCTTTAGCACAGATACGCAGTATTTT
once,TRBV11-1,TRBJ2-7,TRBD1,CASSFCGQAYEQYF,TGTGCCAGCAGCTTTTGCGGACAGGCCTACGAGCAGTACTTC
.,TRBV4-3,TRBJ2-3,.,CASCQDQARVSTDTQYF,TGCGCCAGCTGCCAAGATCAGGCCAGGGTGAGCACAGATACGCAGTATTTT
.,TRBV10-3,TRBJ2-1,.,CAISVTGNEQFF,TGTGCCATCAGTGTTACAGGGAATGAGCAGTTCTTC
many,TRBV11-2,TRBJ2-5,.,CASSLFTTGRLGETQYF,TGTGCCAGCAGCTTATTTACGACGGGTCGCCTAGGAGAGACCCAGTACTTC
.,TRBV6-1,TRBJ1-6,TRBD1,CTSSEKDRGSYNSPLHF,TGTACCAGCAGTGAAAAGGACAGGGGCTCCTATAATTCACCCCTCCACTTT
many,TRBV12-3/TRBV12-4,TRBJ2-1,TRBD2,CASSLLAGGPGEQFF,TGTGCCAGCAGTTTACTAGCGGGAGGGCCTGGGGAGCAGTTCTTC
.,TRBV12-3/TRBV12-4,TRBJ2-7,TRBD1,CTSSDSRDRGPREEQYF,TGTACCAGCAGTGACTCCCGGGACAGGGGGCCCCGAGAAGAGCAGTACTTC
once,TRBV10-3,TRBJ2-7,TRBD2,CAIGTSGGYYVQYF,TGTGCCATCGGCACTAGCGGGGGTTACTACGTGCAGTACTTC